A selection of T cell receptor beta chains follows, all from one sample in a study of T cell responses to AZD1222 COVID-19 vaccine. The assay was immunoSEQ multiplex PCR, and TCRdb's table has in-frame clones only and misses some. The table lists about 140,000 clones, 80% to 90% of them singletons, with just under 3% in the top ten. The specimen was peripheral blood, collected on day 0 of AZD1222 vaccination. The receptors stem from an adult in good health. The CDR3 runs from the conserved cysteine through the conserved F or W. A D gene is named only where the DNA matches it firmly. A clone size is listed for some rows: how often the clone was seen (once, few, many), or a class if it is expanded.

DNA: TGTGCCAGCAGCCCCTCACGCCGGGGGGAACCTAAATACGAGCAGTACTTC
CDR3: CASSPSRRGEPKYEQYF
D: TRBD2
V: TRBV7-2
length: 17
J: TRBJ2-7
size: -

DNA: TGTGCCAGCAGCCCCCCACTCCCCTACAGTACAGATACGCAGTATTTT
CDR3: CASSPPLPYSTDTQYF
D: -
V: TRBV7-2
length: 16
J: TRBJ2-3
size: -

DNA: TGCAGCGTCGTTACAGGGTTAGGCCAGCCCCAGCATTTT
CDR3: CSVVTGLGQPQHF
D: -
V: TRBV29-1
length: 13
J: TRBJ1-5
size: -

DNA: TGTGCCAGCAGCTTGCAGGGAGGAAATTCACCCCTCCACTTT
CDR3: CASSLQGGNSPLHF
D: -
V: TRBV7-9
length: 14
J: TRBJ1-6
size: -

DNA: TGTGCCAGCAGCCCCAGCGTCGAAGCTTTCTTT
CDR3: CASSPSVEAFF
D: -
V: TRBV12-3/TRBV12-4
length: 11
J: TRBJ1-1
size: -

DNA: TGTGCCAGCTCACCAAATGCGGGGAACGAGCAGTACTTC
CDR3: CASSPNAGNEQYF
D: -
V: TRBV18
length: 13
J: TRBJ2-7
size: -

DNA: TGTGCCAGCAGCGGCGGACAGGGGAGAGATACGCAGTATTTT
CDR3: CASSGGQGRDTQYF
D: TRBD1
V: TRBV9
length: 14
J: TRBJ2-3
size: -

DNA: TGCGCCAGCAGCTCCCTGGGACAGGGAGGAGGAAACACCATATATTTT
CDR3: CASSSLGQGGGNTIYF
D: TRBD1
V: TRBV5-1
length: 16
J: TRBJ1-3
size: -

DNA: TGCGCCAGCAGCCAAGGGACGGGAGGGCAATACGAGCAGTACTTC
CDR3: CASSQGTGGQYEQYF
D: TRBD2
V: TRBV4-1
length: 15
J: TRBJ2-7
size: -

DNA: TGTGCCAGTAGTACGAGACAGGGGGCAGGAGATACGCAGTATTTT
CDR3: CASSTRQGAGDTQYF
D: TRBD1
V: TRBV19
length: 15
J: TRBJ2-3
size: -

DNA: TGTGCCAGTACCTCGCGGGACAGCTTGAATGAAAAACTGTTTTTT
CDR3: CASTSRDSLNEKLFF
D: TRBD1
V: TRBV19
length: 15
J: TRBJ1-4
size: once